This TCR beta chain comes out of a study of post-analysis software for immune sequencing data. Study results and caveats: For normalized Chao1 diversity, multiple sclerosis patients scored significantly lower than controls did. The study found TRBV5-6, TRBV5-1 and TRBV20-1 among five TRBV segments more frequent in patients than controls.

The library was made from cDNA and included unique molecular identifiers. When about 0.95 to 10 million T cells were used, they gave a few hundred thousand cDNA molecules. TCRdb re-analysed the PCR reads in MiXCR, keeping a single row per CDR3 protein. The table has roughly 580,000 distinct CDR3 sequences, about 40% seen once. In germline, CDR1 is LGHNT, CDR2 FRNRAP. The CDR3 is 13 amino acids. The V and J ends lost 2 bases and 1 base respectively, with 5 bases between them. This clonotype was counted a few times. Its antigen is unidentified. This chain links TRBV12-5 with TRBJ1-1; D gene uncertain. The sequencing input was blood. The TCR was taken from a girl between 5 and 17 years old with multiple sclerosis. In DNA, the CDR3 is TGTGCTAGTGGTTTGTTGGGGAACACTGAAGCTTTCTTT. The encoded protein is CASGLLGNTEAFF.